The present T cell receptor (beta chain) was sequenced within a study of T cell responses to AZD1222 COVID-19 vaccine. Germline loops: CDR1 WNHNN, CDR2 SYGVQD (reference sequence). The CDR3 contains 10 residues. Regarding the study as a whole: Most donors were white British and more were female, and clonal diversity was possibly underestimated. Repertoire sampling occurred only after the peak T cell response.

A note on this clone: Its target is not known.

Method: immunoSEQ multiplex PCR; TCRdb's copy keeps in-frame clones and lacks some. The sample consists of around 96,000 clones, around nine tenths of them appearing once. The TCR was taken from an adult in good health. The V gene is TRBV10-1, the J gene TRBJ1-3; D remains unclear. Source: peripheral blood, taken on day 0 of AZD1222 vaccination. CDR3 coding DNA: TGCGCGTTGGGTCGCAGCACCATATATTTT. This codes for CALGRSTIYF.